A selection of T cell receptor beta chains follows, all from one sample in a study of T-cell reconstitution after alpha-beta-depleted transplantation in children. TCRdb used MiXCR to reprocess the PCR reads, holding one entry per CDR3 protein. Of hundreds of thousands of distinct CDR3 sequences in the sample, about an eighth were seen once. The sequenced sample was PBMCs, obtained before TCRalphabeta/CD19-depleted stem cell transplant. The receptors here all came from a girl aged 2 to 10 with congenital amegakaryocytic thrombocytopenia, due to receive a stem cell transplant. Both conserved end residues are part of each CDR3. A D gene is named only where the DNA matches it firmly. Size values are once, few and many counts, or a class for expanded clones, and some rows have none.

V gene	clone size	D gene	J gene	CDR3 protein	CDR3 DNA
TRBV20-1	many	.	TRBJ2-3	CSGGGADTQYF	TGCAGTGGAGGTGGGGCAGATACGCAGTATTTT
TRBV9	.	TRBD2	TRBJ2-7	CASSVGGTPVPYEQYF	TGTGCCAGCAGCGTGGGAGGGACTCCCGTCCCCTACGAGCAGTACTTC
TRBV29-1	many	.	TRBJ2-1	CSATQSSYNEQFF	TGCAGCGCAACACAGAGCTCCTACAATGAGCAGTTCTTC
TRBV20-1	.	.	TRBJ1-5	CSARDFRGDSLNQPQHF	TGCAGTGCTAGAGATTTTCGAGGAGACAGCCTCAATCAGCCCCAGCATTTT
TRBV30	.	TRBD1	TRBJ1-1	CAGTNRGLGAPEAFF	TGTGCCGGCACCAACAGGGGTCTAGGAGCCCCTGAAGCTTTCTTT
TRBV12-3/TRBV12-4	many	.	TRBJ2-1	CASSLSQGRNSYNEQFF	TGTGCCAGCAGTTTATCCCAAGGGCGGAACTCCTACAATGAGCAGTTCTTC
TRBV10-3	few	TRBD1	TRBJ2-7	CAARATGGDEQYF	TGTGCCGCAAGAGCGACAGGGGGCGACGAGCAGTACTTC
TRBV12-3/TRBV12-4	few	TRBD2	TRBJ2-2	CASSPFGVAGAGELFF	TGTGCCAGCAGTCCGTTCGGGGTAGCGGGTGCCGGGGAGCTGTTTTTT
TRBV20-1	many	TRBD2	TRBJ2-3	CSAGEGPTDTQYF	TGCAGTGCTGGGGAGGGACCCACAGATACGCAGTATTTT
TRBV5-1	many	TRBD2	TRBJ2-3	CASSRLRLAGGQDTQYF	TGCGCCAGCAGCCGTCTCCGCCTAGCGGGAGGGCAGGATACGCAGTATTTT
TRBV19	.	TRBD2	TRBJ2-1	CASSLAGGTNNEQFF	TGTGCCAGTAGTCTAGCGGGAGGGACGAATAATGAGCAGTTCTTC
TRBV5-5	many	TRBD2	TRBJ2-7	CASSLTSGSLYEQYF	TGTGCCAGCAGCTTGACTAGCGGGAGCCTCTACGAGCAGTACTTC
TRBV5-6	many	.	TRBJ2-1	CASSLEPGHRRYEQFF	TGTGCCAGCAGCTTGGAGCCGGGACACCGAAGATATGAGCAGTTCTTC
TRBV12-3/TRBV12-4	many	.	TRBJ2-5	CASSSSVGLGMETQYF	TGTGCCAGCAGTTCATCGGTCGGACTTGGGATGGAGACCCAGTACTTC
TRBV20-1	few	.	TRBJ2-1	CSLIGEGVYYNEQFF	TGCAGTCTGATCGGGGAGGGGGTGTACTACAATGAGCAGTTCTTC
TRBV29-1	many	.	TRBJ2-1	CSVRVSTYNEQFF	TGCAGCGTTAGAGTGAGCACCTACAATGAGCAGTTCTTC
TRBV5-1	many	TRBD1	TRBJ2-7	CASSLWGQAYEQYF	TGCGCCAGCAGCTTGTGGGGACAGGCCTACGAGCAGTACTTC
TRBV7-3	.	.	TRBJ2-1	CASSPRKALLYNEQFF	TGTGCCAGCAGCCCCCGCAAGGCCCTCCTTTACAATGAGCAGTTCTTC
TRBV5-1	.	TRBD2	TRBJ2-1	CASSQREKTSASYNEQFF	TGCGCCAGCAGCCAAAGAGAGAAAACTAGCGCTTCCTACAATGAGCAGTTCTTC
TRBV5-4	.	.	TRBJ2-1	CASSYSQSYNEQFF	TGTGCCAGCAGCTACTCCCAGTCCTACAATGAGCAGTTCTTC
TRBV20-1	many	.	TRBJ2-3	CSAPDFSADTQYF	TGCAGTGCACCTGACTTTTCTGCAGATACGCAGTATTTT
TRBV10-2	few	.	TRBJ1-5	CASSEGGVEPQHF	TGCGCCAGCAGTGAAGGCGGGGTCGAGCCCCAGCATTTT
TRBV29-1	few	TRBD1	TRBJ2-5	CSVRGTGEVWETQYF	TGCAGCGTTCGAGGGACAGGGGAGGTATGGGAGACCCAGTACTTC
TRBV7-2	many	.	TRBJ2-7	CASSSPVGLRPYEQYF	TGTGCCAGCAGCTCACCCGTGGGACTTCGACCTTACGAGCAGTACTTC
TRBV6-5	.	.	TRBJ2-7	CASSYAEPGTLITYEQYF	TGTGCCAGCAGTTACGCAGAACCCGGGACTCTCATAACCTACGAGCAGTACTTC
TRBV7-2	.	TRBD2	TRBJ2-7	CASSQVRASGIYEQYF	TGTGCCAGCAGCCAGGTCCGGGCTAGCGGGATCTACGAGCAGTACTTC
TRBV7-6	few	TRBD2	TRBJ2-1	CASSSRPLASFNEQFF	TGTGCCAGCAGCTCCCGACCACTAGCGTCCTTCAATGAGCAGTTCTTC
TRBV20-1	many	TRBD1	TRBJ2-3	CSANKRQGELNTDTQYF	TGCAGTGCCAACAAACGACAGGGGGAACTGAACACAGATACGCAGTATTTT
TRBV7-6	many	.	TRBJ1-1	CASSLGVVGNTEAFF	TGTGCCAGCAGCTTAGGGGTGGTGGGGAACACTGAAGCTTTCTTT
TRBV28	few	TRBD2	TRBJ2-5	CASSISGTSFRETQYF	TGTGCCAGCAGTATCTCCGGGACTAGTTTTCGCGAGACCCAGTACTTC
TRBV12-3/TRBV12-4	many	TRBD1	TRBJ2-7	CASSTWTGTYEQYF	TGTGCCAGCAGTACCTGGACAGGGACCTACGAGCAGTACTTC
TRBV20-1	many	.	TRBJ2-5	CSARRAETQYF	TGCAGTGCCAGGCGGGCAGAGACCCAGTACTTC
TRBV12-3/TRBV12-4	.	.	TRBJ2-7	CASGLLPYEHYF	TGTGCCAGCGGTTTACTCCCCTACGAGCACTACTTC
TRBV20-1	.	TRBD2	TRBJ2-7	CSASTSAYLYEQYF	TGCAGTGCTAGCACTAGCGCGTATCTCTACGAGCAGTACTTC
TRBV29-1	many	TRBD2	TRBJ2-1	CSAPRLGGLSYNEQFF	TGCAGCGCCCCCCGTCTGGGGGGACTATCCTACAATGAGCAGTTCTTC
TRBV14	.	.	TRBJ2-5	CASSQEIRGKTQYF	TGTGCCAGCAGCCAAGAAATAAGGGGGAAGACCCAGTACTTC
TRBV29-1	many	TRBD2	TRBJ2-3	CSVRTSDTDTQYF	TGCAGCGTCCGGACTAGCGACACAGATACGCAGTATTTT
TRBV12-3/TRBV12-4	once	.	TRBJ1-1	CASSAIVRTTEAFF	TGTGCCAGCAGTGCGATAGTGAGGACGACTGAAGCTTTCTTT
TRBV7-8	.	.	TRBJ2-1	CASSPALGEDEQFF	TGTGCCAGCAGCCCTGCGCTAGGGGAGGATGAGCAGTTCTTC
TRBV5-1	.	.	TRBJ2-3	CASRPHSTDTQYF	TGCGCCAGCAGGCCCCACAGCACAGATACGCAGTATTTT
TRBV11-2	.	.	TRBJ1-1	CASSPISDRGHTEAFF	TGTGCCAGCAGCCCGATCTCCGACCGGGGTCACACTGAAGCTTTCTTT
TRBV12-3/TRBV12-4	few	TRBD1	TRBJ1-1	CASSSGTGVVTEAFF	TGTGCCAGCAGTTCCGGGACAGGGGTGGTCACTGAAGCTTTCTTT
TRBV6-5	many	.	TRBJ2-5	CASGRVETQYF	TGTGCCAGCGGCAGGGTAGAGACCCAGTACTTC
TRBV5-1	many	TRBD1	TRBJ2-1	CASSPGTGINEQFF	TGCGCCAGCAGCCCCGGGACAGGGATCAATGAGCAGTTCTTC
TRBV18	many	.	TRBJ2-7	CASTPTGPYEQYF	TGTGCCAGCACGCCGACAGGTCCCTACGAGCAGTACTTC
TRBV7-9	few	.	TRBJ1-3	CASSSPGGSSGNTIYF	TGTGCCAGCAGCTCCCCCGGGGGGTCCTCTGGAAACACCATATATTTT
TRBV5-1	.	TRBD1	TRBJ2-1	CASSPGQGPINEQFF	TGCGCCAGCAGCCCGGGACAGGGTCCAATCAATGAGCAGTTCTTC
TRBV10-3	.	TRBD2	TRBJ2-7	CAISESWASGSSYEQYF	TGTGCCATCAGTGAGTCTTGGGCTAGCGGGAGCTCCTACGAGCAGTACTTC
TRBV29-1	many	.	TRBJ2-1	CSVSSHRASYNEQFF	TGCAGCGTTTCAAGTCACAGAGCCTCCTACAATGAGCAGTTCTTC
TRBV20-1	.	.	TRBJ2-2	CSAKGSGNTGELFF	TGCAGTGCAAAAGGGTCAGGAAACACCGGGGAGCTGTTTTTT
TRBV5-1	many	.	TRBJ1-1	CASSFDSGNTEAFF	TGCGCCAGCAGCTTTGACAGTGGGAACACTGAAGCTTTCTTT
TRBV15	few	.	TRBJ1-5	CATSRRGRYRNQPQHF	TGTGCCACCAGCAGAAGGGGTAGATATCGCAATCAGCCCCAGCATTTT
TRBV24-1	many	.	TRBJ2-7	CATSDFTPKDTSYEQYF	TGTGCCACCAGTGATTTCACACCTAAAGACACCTCCTACGAGCAGTACTTC
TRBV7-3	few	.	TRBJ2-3	CASSLIGGLVGSTDTQYF	TGTGCCAGCAGCTTAATCGGTGGTTTGGTCGGAAGCACAGATACGCAGTATTTT